The 23 T cell receptor beta chains reported below all come from one sample, sequenced in a study of T cells in Graves' hyperthyroidism and ophthalmopathy. RNA transcripts yielded amplified TCR beta CDR3 regions. First-round RT-PCR with HTBI primers amplified the TCR CDR3 region. TCRdb independently ran MiXCR on the multiplex PCR reads; one entry per CDR3 protein. The top ten clones hold 15% of a sample with roughly 720,000 distinct CDR3 sequences, around 16% of them seen once. Sequencing input: blood. These receptor sequences come from a middle-aged man with Graves' hyperthyroidism.

This clonotype was picked up many times. The J gene is TRBJ1-1, the V gene TRBV28; the match to TRBD1 covers 11 bases. Germline assignment: CDR1 MDHEN and CDR2 SYDVKM. The length of the CDR3 is 15 residues. Trimming removed 5 bases from V and 6 bases from J; junction bases left unmatched: 8. CDR3 amino acids: CASSTTGQGAPEAFF. CDR3 bases: TGTGCCAGCAGTACAACAGGACAGGGGGCACCTGAAGCTTTCTTT.

This clonotype has ten or more counts. CDR3 amino acids: CASSLAVAWDTEAFF. The CDR3 DNA is TGCGCCAGCAGCTTGGCGGTTGCATGGGACACTGAAGCTTTCTTT. The rearrangement joins TRBV5-1 to TRBJ1-1; unclear D gene. The germline V gene has CDR1 SGHRS and CDR2 YFSETQ. The CDR3 totals 15 residues. Trimming stripped 0 bases from V and 3 bases from J, with 12 bases between.

This clonotype was found many times. The chain joins TRBV7-2 to TRBJ2-7, with 7 nucleotides matching TRBD1. The CDR3 spans 19 residues. Germline V CDR1 and CDR2: SGHTA, FQGNSA. With 5 bases clipped from V and 0 bases from J, the junction kept 19 bases outside the gene matches. CDR3 loop: CASSVIQGSWGSLSYEQYF. CDR3 DNA: TGTGCCAGCAGCGTCATACAGGGGTCGTGGGGTTCTCTCTCCTACGAGCAGTACTTC. The full variable domain, completed using reference TRBV7-2 and TRBJ2-7, is GAGVSQSPSNKVTEKGKDVELRCDPISGHTALYWYRQSLGQGLEFLIYFQGNSAPDKSGLPSDRFSAERTGGSVSTLTIQRTQQEDSAVYLCASSVIQGSWGSLSYEQYFGPGTRLTVT.

The rearrangement links TRBV7-9 to TRBJ2-7, with TRBD2 matching over 12 bases. The J segment lost 0 bases and the V segment lost 4 bases, leaving 4 bases of the junction unmatched. Germline V gives CDR1 SEHNR, CDR2 FQNEAQ (reference sequence). The CDR3 length is 16 residues. CDR3 in amino acids: CASSSTSGSISYEQYF. CDR3 sequence (DNA): TGTGCCAGCAGCTCGACTAGCGGGAGCATCTCCTACGAGCAGTACTTC.

V and J are TRBV20-1 and TRBJ1-1, with 7 nucleotides matching TRBD1. This CDR3 spans 13 amino acids. Germline V gene lookup returns CDR1 DFQATT and CDR2 SNEGSKA (reference sequence). The junction had 1 base not matched to a gene; V was cut back by 2 bases and J by 1 base. CDR3 amino acids: CSARRDRNTEAFF. Here the CDR3 DNA reads TGCAGTGCTAGACGGGACAGGAACACTGAAGCTTTCTTT.

In this sample, this clonotype turned up many times. The V and J genes are TRBV19 and TRBJ1-1; D perhaps matches TRBD1 (6 bases). The CDR3 is 16 residues long. The germline gives CDR1 LNHDA, CDR2 SQIVND (reference sequence). V lost 10 bases to trimming and J lost 4 bases, with 25 bases between them. This CDR3 reads CATRSWDTPRGTEAFF. The CDR3 nucleotides are TGTGCCACTAGAAGTTGGGACACCCCTCGAGGCACTGAAGCTTTCTTT. Full variable domain (rest looked up from reference TRBV19 and TRBJ1-1): DGGITQSPKYLFRKEGQNVTLSCEQNLNHDAMYWYRQDPGQGLRLIYYSQIVNDFQKGDIAEGYSVSREKKESFPLTVTSAQKNPTAFYLCATRSWDTPRGTEAFFGQGTRLTVV.

This clonotype has ten or more counts. The chain carries TRBV28 and TRBJ2-5, with D perhaps being TRBD1 or TRBD2 (5 bases each). Per germline, CDR1 MDHEN and CDR2 SYDVKM. The ends were cut back, 5 bases at V and 5 bases at J, with 18 bases in the middle. CDR3 length: 15 amino acids. The CDR3 region is CASSPNGDRLETQYF. The CDR3 region has the DNA TGTGCCAGCAGTCCCAATGGGGACCGTCTGGAGACCCAGTACTTC.

In the case of this clonotype: One end of the junction varies from germline; a read error may be responsible. V and J are TRBV29-1 and TRBJ2-3; 15 bases line up with TRBD2. The germline gives CDR1 SQVTM, CDR2 ANQGSEA. CDR3 size: 15 residues. The CDR3 sequence: CGVGLAGGATDTQYF. CDR3 in DNA: TGCGGCGTTGGACTAGCGGGAGGGGCCACAGATACGCAGTATTTT.

The sample holds many counts of this clonotype. The rearrangement uses TRBV20-1 and TRBJ2-5; 7 bases are a match to TRBD2. The V and J ends lost 2 bases and 5 bases, in that order; junction bases with no gene match: 5. This CDR3 has 13 amino acids. The germline gives CDR1 DFQATT, CDR2 SNEGSKA (reference sequence). The CDR3, as DNA: TGCAGTGCTAGACGGCGGGAGTGGGAGACCCAGTACTTC. Protein: CSARRREWETQYF.

The table lists this clonotype with a few counts. The J gene is TRBJ2-7, the V gene TRBV27; TRBD2 might be the D (6 bases). The V gene's germline CDR1 is MNHEY and CDR2 SMNVEV (reference sequence). This CDR3 region has 13 residues. The V and J ends lost 6 bases and 1 base respectively, with 10 bases between them. CDR3 region: CASRRDWSYEQYF. The CDR3 bases are TGTGCCAGCAGACGGGACTGGTCCTACGAGCAGTACTTC.

The table lists this clonotype with many counts. The chain employs TRBV9 and TRBJ2-3; 11 positions agree with TRBD2. The V and J ends lost 0 bases and 0 bases, in that order; junction bases with no gene match: 6. Germline CDR1 reads SGDLS; CDR2 reads YYNGEE. This CDR3 contains 18 residues. CDR3 sequence: CASSVGTSGLTSTDTQYF. The CDR3 region has the DNA TGTGCCAGCAGCGTAGGGACTAGCGGGCTGACTAGCACAGATACGCAGTATTTT. The variable domain in full, with the rest retrieved from reference TRBV9 and TRBJ2-3, is DSGVTQTPKHLITATGQRVTLRCSPRSGDLSVYWYQQSLDQGLQFLIQYYNGEERAKGNILERFSAQQFPDLHSELNLSSLELGDSALYFCASSVGTSGLTSTDTQYFGPGTRLTVL.

This clonotype was seen repeatedly, ten times or more. The rearrangement joins TRBV30 to TRBJ1-1; 8 bases match TRBD1. V dropped 2 bases and J dropped 6; count of bases not matched to a gene: 20. From germline, CDR1 is GTSNPN and CDR2 SVGIG (reference sequence). There are 18 residues in the CDR3. DNA of the CDR3: TGTGCCTGGAGTCCTTTTGACAGGGGCGGTCGCCGGACACCTGAAGCTTTCTTT. Its translation is CAWSPFDRGGRRTPEAFF.

Many counts were recorded for this clonotype. This sequence joins TRBV20-1 and TRBJ1-1, with D possibly matching TRBD1 (5 bases). Trimming stripped 5 bases from V and 5 bases from J, with 18 bases between. Germline values: CDR1 DFQATT, CDR2 SNEGSKA (reference sequence). CDR3 length equals 14 residues. The chain's CDR3 is CSASSGGAKTEAFF. DNA of the CDR3: TGCAGTGCTTCCTCGGGAGGGGCTAAGACTGAAGCTTTCTTT.

In this sample, this clonotype turned up many times. J is TRBJ2-6 and V is TRBV5-1, with D unclear. This CDR3 comprises 14 residues. Trimming left V 2 bases short and J 0 bases short, with 3 bases between. Germline V gene sequence: CDR1 SGHRS, CDR2 YFSETQ. The CDR3 spells CASSFNSGANVLTF. The CDR3 DNA is TGCGCCAGCAGCTTCAACTCTGGGGCCAACGTCCTGACTTTC.

The rearrangement uses TRBV6-1 and TRBJ1-1, with D possibly being TRBD1 (5 bases). V was cut by 5 bases and J by 3 bases, with 13 bases left in between. CDR1 is MNHNS and CDR2 is SASEGT in the germline V gene. The CDR3 covers 14 residues. The CDR3 sequence is CASSSLWGDTEAFF. The CDR3 DNA reads as TGTGCCAGCAGTTCTCTATGGGGGGACACTGAAGCTTTCTTT.

A remark on this clonotype: A much larger clone sits a single nucleotide away, making a read error possible. The rearrangement uses TRBV12-3 or TRBV12-4 and TRBJ1-1, with no clear D. CDR3 length: 19 amino acids. CDR3 nucleotide sequence: TGTGCCAGCAGTTTAGGTCGCGGCGGGTGGGCTCGGCTGAACACTGAAGCTTCCTTT. Translated, it gives CASSLGRGGWARLNTEASF.

This clonotype was seen many times. The genes are TRBV12-3 or TRBV12-4 and TRBJ2-7; 12 bases align to TRBD2. Trimming at V came to 5 bases and at J to 4 bases, leaving 6 bases not matched to a gene. This CDR3 region has 15 residues. The CDR3 sequence: CASSPRLAGDYEQYF. CDR3 in DNA: TGTGCCAGCAGTCCACGACTAGCGGGAGATTACGAGCAGTACTTC.

Details on this clonotype: One base away lies a much larger clone, so this may be a sequencing read error. CDR3 in DNA: TGCAGTGTTGAGCCTGACCGGGGCTCAGGGGATACGCAGTATTTT. Protein: CSVEPDRGSGDTQYF. This chain uses TRBV20-1 with TRBJ2-3; D is perhaps TRBD1 or TRBD2 (5 bases each). V lost 7 bases to trimming and J lost 6 bases, with 23 bases between them. The CDR3 sequence is 15 residues long. The germline V gene has CDR1 DFQATT and CDR2 SNEGSKA (reference sequence).

This clonotype occurred many times. This chain links TRBV19 with TRBJ1-5; D is unclear. The V end lost 2 bases, the J end lost 5 bases, and 10 bases lay between the germline ends. There are 14 residues in the CDR3. Germline CDR1 LNHDA, CDR2 SQIVND (reference sequence). In nucleotides, the CDR3 is TGTGCCAGTAGTATAAGGGCGGAGGATCAGCCCCAGCATTTT. Protein sequence: CASSIRAEDQPQHF.

This chain links TRBV10-3 with TRBJ1-5, with D possibly matching TRBD1 (6 bases). The CDR3 is made up of 13 amino acids. CDR1 is ENHRY and CDR2 is SYGVKD in the germline V gene. The ends were cut back, 6 bases at V and 9 bases at J, with 15 bases in the middle. CDR3 DNA sequence: TGTGCCATCAGGGACAGCCGCAACGTGCCCCAGCATTTT. The encoded protein is CAIRDSRNVPQHF.

The chain links TRBV28 to TRBJ1-2; no clear D gene. V shed 4 bases and J shed 6 bases, with 6 bases lying between them. The length of the CDR3 is 11 residues. Germline V gives CDR1 MDHEN, CDR2 SYDVKM. The CDR3 spells CASSSRNGYTF. For the CDR3, the DNA is TGTGCCAGCAGTTCCCGAAATGGCTACACCTTC.

This clonotype was counted ten times or more. As DNA, the CDR3 is TGTGCCAGCAGCACAGTTAATCGGGAGACCCAGTACTTC. Encoded protein: CASSTVNRETQYF. The rearrangement uses TRBV7-9 and TRBJ2-5; D gene unclear. The ends were cut back, 5 bases at V and 5 bases at J, with 12 bases in the middle. Looked up from germline, CDR1 is SEHNR and CDR2 is FQNEAQ (reference sequence). The CDR3 is 13 residues long. Drawing the rest from reference TRBV7-9 and TRBJ2-5, the complete variable domain is DTGVSQNPRHKITKRGQNVTFRCDPISEHNRLYWYRQTLGQGPEFLTYFQNEAQLEKSRLLSDRFSAERPKGSFSTLEIQRTEQGDSAMYLCASSTVNRETQYFGPGTRLLVL.

This clonotype was detected a few times. The chain joins TRBV7-9 to TRBJ1-5; a possible D gene is TRBD1 (5 bases). The length of the CDR3 is 13 residues. Germline CDR1 reads SEHNR; CDR2 reads FQNEAQ (reference sequence). V was trimmed by 5 bases and J by 5 bases, leaving 10 bases between them. CDR3 in amino acids: CASSPVGDQPQHF. The CDR3 DNA reads TGTGCCAGCAGCCCCGTGGGGGATCAGCCCCAGCATTTT.